Sequencing of this T cell receptor beta chain was carried out in a study of blood T cell repertoires in COVID-19 (dated by TCRdb to 2018 to 2021). Study-wide context: The collaborator samples originated in the United States, Italy and Spain and spanned the acute and convalescent phases of COVID-19. The prospective study material was composed of cDNA or gDNA derived from T cells, B-cell-depleted T cells, or PBMCs. Subjects who had been exposed to COVID-19, were actively infected with it, or had recovered from it provided the deeply sampled blood TCRbeta repertoires that made up the dataset. The repertoires were made available in a free public database intended to serve as a resource for research on the immune response to SARS-CoV-2. The samples were drawn from the first 160 participants of the ongoing ImmuneRACE study and from 1,254 subjects provided by 6 global collaborators. Nearly every sample came with metadata listing a de-identified subject ID, COVID-19 status, age in years and sex. Where available, HLA class I and class II types were obtained from metadata supplied by the sample provider rather than from assay-based typing.

Turning to this clone: Its binding antigen is unknown. Per-base qualities were not stored, and no clone one base away is much larger.

For CDR1 and CDR2, the germline V gene lists SGDLS and YYNGEE. V loses 1 base of germline sequence and J loses 4 bases, and the interval between the two ends is 5 bases. The CDR3 starts with the cysteine, ends with the phenylalanine, and has 13 residues. Only the CDR3 portion is preserved as DNA: 39 bases, with reading frame beginning at the first base. TCRbeta CDR3 regions were amplified from genomic DNA using the immunoSEQ Assay, a bias-controlled multiplex PCR. The original pipeline was this. Nucleated cell counts per sample were estimated from amplification of reference gene primers within the assay. To quantify the absolute abundance of each unique TCRbeta CDR3 rearrangement, sequence reads were collapsed and filtered. For each sample, productive Simpson clonality was calculated by taking the square root of Simpson's diversity index across productive rearrangements. The clones in this table, taken by TCRdb from immuneACCESS, are in-frame only. Not every clone is retained; where verified, under half of the shortfall comes from an unresolved V gene, and the cause of the rest is unknown. V, J and clone size are taken as reported in that table, and D and trimming were inferred from the DNA itself. Present in this sample are 97,000 or so clones, around nine tenths of which were seen just once. The top ten clonotypes cover roughly 1.9% of the sample.

At one collaborating source in Seattle, patients were enrolled during active infection and were followed longitudinally through the course of disease. Whole blood was collected in K2EDTA tubes by collaborating institutions according to the institutions' own protocols. For TCRbeta analysis, collaborator samples were shipped as frozen whole blood, as isolated PBMCs, or as DNA extracted from either sample type. The full study reports these points: The quantity of clinical and demographic metadata differed by source and by participant and was supplied without curation.

Sequencing used peripheral blood. This clonotype was obtained from a woman in her forties or fifties with COVID-19, enrolled during active disease. The rearranged segments are TRBV9 and TRBJ2-2; the D gene cannot be resolved reliably. CDR3 loop: CASSVQFTGELFF. The DNA is as follows: TGTGCCAGCAGCGTACAGTTCACCGGGGAGCTGTTTTTT.